The 32 T cell receptor beta chains below were found in one sample sequenced in a study of blood T cell repertoires in COVID-19 (dated by TCRdb to the early 2020s). The library was generated by the immunoSEQ multiplex PCR assay. TCRdb carries this immuneACCESS record with in-frame sequences only. Its versions omit some clonotypes, under half of them owing to an unresolved V gene in the studies checked, with the rest unexplained. The table for this sample lists around 300,000 clones; around 88% of them were counted only once. The ten largest clones represent about 2.2% of the sample. Sequencing was performed on peripheral blood. All receptors derive from a woman in her thirties who had recovered from COVID-19.

This chain uses TRBV2 with TRBJ2-7, with 10 bases matching TRBD1. The germline V gene encodes CDR1 SNHLY and CDR2 FYNNEI. This CDR3 is built from 9 residues. Unmatched junction bases numbered 3, after V lost 10 bases and J lost 12 bases. The chain's CDR3 is CAIRDRGYF. The CDR3 DNA sequence: TGTGCCATCCGGGACAGGGGGTACTTC.

V and J are TRBV5-4 and TRBJ2-4, with a tentative D call TRBD1 (6 bases). The CDR3 contains 16 residues. CDR1 SGHNT and CDR2 YYREEE come from the germline V gene (reference sequence). The V end lost 2 bases, the J end lost 10 bases, and 22 bases lay between the germline ends. The CDR3 bases are TGTGCCAGCAGCTTTGTGAGGGGCCTGAACACAGGGATTCAGTACTTC. It codes for CASSFVRGLNTGIQYF. Supplemented by reference TRBV5-4 and TRBJ2-4, the full variable domain reads ETGVTQSPTHLIKTRGQQVTLRCSSQSGHNTVSWYQQALGQGPQFIFQYYREEENGRGNFPPRFSGLQFPNYSSELNVNALELDDSALYLCASSFVRGLNTGIQYFGAGTRLSVL.

This sequence joins TRBV5-1 and TRBJ2-3, with TRBD1 matching over 8 bases. This CDR3 is built from 16 residues. Germline trimming cut 1 base from V and 4 bases from J; bases unmatched to any gene: 8. Germline CDR1 reads SGHRS; CDR2 reads YFSETQ. CDR3 DNA: TGCGCCAGCAGCTTGTCGGCAGGGGGCCCTGCAGATACGCAGTATTTT. It codes for CASSLSAGGPADTQYF.

The J gene is TRBJ1-3, the V gene TRBV18; unclear D gene. CDR3 length equals 16 residues. Trimming took off 3 bases at V and 0 bases at J, with 12 bases between the two ends. Germline V CDR1 and CDR2: KGHSH, LQKENI. The CDR3 loop reads CASSPGRPRSGNTIYF. CDR3 nucleotide sequence: TGTGCCAGCTCACCGGGCAGACCACGCTCTGGAAACACCATATATTTT.

The CDR3 here is CASSFGLAGADTQYF. The CDR3 nucleotides are TGCGCCAGCAGCTTCGGACTAGCGGGAGCTGATACGCAGTATTTT. The chain has TRBV4-3 and TRBJ2-3; 13 bases match TRBD2. J lost 6 bases, V lost 5 bases, and 5 bases had no gene match. In germline, CDR1 is LGHNA, CDR2 YSLEER. The CDR3 sequence is 15 residues long.

The chain recombines TRBV5-1 with TRBJ2-1, with 10 bases that match TRBD1. The trim removed 4 bases at V and 7 bases at J, leaving 11 bases unmatched. Germline V CDR1 and CDR2: SGHRS, YFSETQ. This CDR3 comprises 16 residues. Written as DNA, the CDR3 is TGCGCCAGCAGCCTAAGGGGGACAGGGGTGCGGAATGAGCAGTTCTTC. It encodes CASSLRGTGVRNEQFF.

There are a few counts of this clone. The chain links TRBV15 to TRBJ2-1; 10 bases fit TRBD2. V shed 1 base and J 10 bases; nucleotides not matched to a gene: 7. The CDR3 is made up of 15 amino acids. The V gene's germline CDR1 is LNHNV and CDR2 YYDKDF (reference sequence). In DNA, the CDR3 is TGTGCCACCAGCAGAGGCCTAGCGGGAGTAGGGGAGCAGTTCTTC. It yields the protein CATSRGLAGVGEQFF.

The chain uses TRBV6-5 and TRBJ2-7; a weak D match, TRBD2 (5 bases). Germline CDR1 reads MNHEY; CDR2 reads SVGAGI. Trimming removed 11 bases from V and 4 bases from J, with 12 bases in between. The CDR3 totals 11 residues. CDR3 nucleotides: TGTGCCGGAGGAGCCGGGTACGAGCAGTACTTC. This gives the protein CAGGAGYEQYF.

The chain employs TRBV19 and TRBJ2-2; TRBD1 matches 9 bases. The length of the CDR3 is 13 residues. CDR1 and CDR2 from the germline V gene are LNHDA and SQIVND (reference sequence). V shed 9 bases and J 7 bases; nucleotides not matched to a gene: 6. The chain's CDR3 is CASRTGAVGELFF. CDR3 DNA: TGTGCCAGCCGGACAGGGGCGGTCGGGGAGCTGTTTTTT.

The chain joins TRBV5-5 to TRBJ1-2; TRBD1 matches at 10 bases. V was pared by 0 bases and J by 5 bases, with 7 bases of the junction left unmatched. The CDR3 totals 16 residues. Germline CDR1 reads SGHKS; CDR2 reads YYEKEE (reference sequence). The CDR3: CASSLDDRGLGYGYTF. The CDR3 DNA is TGTGCCAGCAGCTTGGATGACAGGGGGCTGGGGTATGGCTACACCTTC.

The chain is built from TRBV28 and TRBJ1-1; 7 nucleotides align to TRBD1. With 11 bases clipped from V and 9 bases from J, the junction kept 18 bases outside the gene matches. The CDR3 totals 14 residues. CDR1 is MDHEN and CDR2 is SYDVKM in the germline V gene. This CDR3 is CAGSSMDGTVQAFF. CDR3 in DNA: TGTGCCGGTAGTTCGATGGATGGGACAGTCCAAGCTTTCTTT.

The V and J genes are TRBV19 and TRBJ2-7; 8 bases are shared with TRBD1. Trimming took 6 bases from V and 3 from J; bases not matched to a gene: 7. Germline V gene data show CDR1 as LNHDA and CDR2 as SQIVND (reference sequence). The CDR3 length is 14 residues. The CDR3 bases are TGTGCCAGTAGCCTAAATGGACAGGGCTACGAGCAGTACTTC. This gives the protein CASSLNGQGYEQYF.

The rearrangement joins TRBV6-5 to TRBJ2-7, with 7 bases that match TRBD1. The germline V gene encodes CDR1 MNHEY and CDR2 SVGAGI. The CDR3 loop spans 16 amino acids. The V segment lost 0 bases and the J segment 1 base; nucleotides outside the gene matches: 6. The CDR3: CASSYSFWTGSYEQYF. The CDR3 region has the DNA TGTGCCAGCAGTTACTCTTTCTGGACAGGATCCTACGAGCAGTACTTC.

The CDR3 here is CASSLAGSGSIYEQYF. DNA for the CDR3: TGTGCCAGCAGCTTGGCCGGTAGCGGGAGTATCTACGAGCAGTACTTC. The J gene is TRBJ2-7, the V gene TRBV5-4; 9 positions agree with TRBD2. There are 16 residues in the CDR3. Trimming at V came to 0 bases and at J to 3 bases, leaving 7 bases not matched to a gene. Germline values: CDR1 SGHNT, CDR2 YYREEE (reference sequence).

The CDR3 loop reads CASRRGGAGAQFF. The CDR3 DNA follows: TGTGCCAGCAGGAGGGGGGGAGCGGGAGCACAGTTCTTC. The rearrangement links TRBV7-2 to TRBJ2-1; TRBD2 agrees at 8 bases. Germline loops: CDR1 SGHTA, CDR2 FQGNSA. J was trimmed by 13 bases and V by 6 bases; bases with no gene match: 11. CDR3 length equals 13 residues.

The chain carries TRBV10-3 and TRBJ2-1; D gene unclear. The germline V gene encodes CDR1 ENHRY and CDR2 SYGVKD. There are 11 residues in the CDR3. The V and J ends lost 0 bases and 9 bases respectively, with 3 bases between them. CDR3 in DNA: TGTGCCATCAGTGAGTCTCGTGAGCAGTTCTTC. Its translation: CAISESREQFF.

The rearrangement uses TRBV28 and TRBJ1-3; D unresolved. CDR1 and CDR2 from the germline V gene are MDHEN and SYDVKM. The CDR3 covers 15 residues. V was clipped by 11 bases and J by 0 bases, with 17 bases between them. CDR3 amino acids: CASGGRLSSGNTIYF. The CDR3, as DNA: TGTGCCTCTGGAGGACGGCTAAGCTCTGGAAACACCATATATTTT.

This clone has just one count. This sequence joins TRBV5-8 and TRBJ2-5, with 7 bases lining up with TRBD1. J was trimmed by 1 base and V by 4 bases; bases with no gene match: 7. Germline-derived CDR1 and CDR2 are SGHTS and YDEGEE. The CDR3 is made up of 15 amino acids. For the CDR3, the DNA is TGTGCCAGCAGCGAGACAGGGTACCCCCAAGAGACCCAGTACTTC. The encoded protein is CASSETGYPQETQYF.

CDR3 coding DNA: TGTGCCAGCAGTCCGCGTAGGGAGTGGGGCAAAAACATTCAGTACTTC. Translation gives CASSPRREWGKNIQYF. The rearrangement links TRBV27 to TRBJ2-4; possible D gene TRBD2, 5 bases. V lost 5 bases and J 3 bases, leaving 17 bases between the germline ends. The CDR3 length is 16 residues. Germline CDR1 reads MNHEY; CDR2 reads SMNVEV (reference sequence).

V and J are TRBV29-1 and TRBJ2-5; the match to TRBD1 covers 10 bases. Germline CDR1 reads SQVTM; CDR2 reads ANQGSEA. CDR3 length: 14 amino acids. J lost 5 bases, V lost 5 bases, and 8 bases had no gene match. CDR3 bases: TGCAGCGTTACCCGACAGGGGGCGTTGGAGACCCAGTACTTC. Its protein product is CSVTRQGALETQYF.

The chain is built from TRBV7-9 and TRBJ1-4; TRBD1 agrees at 9 bases. Germline V gene sequence: CDR1 SEHNR, CDR2 FQNEAQ (reference sequence). CDR3 length: 18 residues. With 4 bases clipped from V and 2 bases from J, the junction kept 11 bases outside the gene matches. This chain's CDR3 is CASSSKGTGPSTNEKLFF. The DNA for the CDR3 is TGTGCCAGCAGCTCGAAAGGGACAGGGCCTTCGACTAATGAAAAACTGTTTTTT.

V and J are TRBV19 and TRBJ2-5; TRBD1 might be the D (5 bases). From germline, CDR1 is LNHDA and CDR2 SQIVND (reference sequence). With 5 bases removed from V and 7 bases from J, the gap between germline ends came to 17 bases. The CDR3 loop spans 14 amino acids. In nucleotides, the CDR3 is TGTGCCAGTAGTTCATCGACAGCCGTGGCGACCCAGTACTTC. Protein sequence: CASSSSTAVATQYF.

This clone has only one observation. The chain employs TRBV19 and TRBJ1-4, with 10 bases matching TRBD1. The CDR3 has 16 residues. The germline V gene encodes CDR1 LNHDA and CDR2 SQIVND (reference sequence). With 6 bases clipped from V and 0 bases from J, the junction kept 4 bases outside the gene matches. The DNA of the CDR3 is TGTGCCAGTAGCTCCGGGACAGGGGCAACTAATGAAAAACTGTTTTTT. It specifies CASSSGTGATNEKLFF.

The chain employs TRBV18 and TRBJ2-2, with 9 bases identical to TRBD2. The CDR3 spans 16 residues. Germline V gives CDR1 KGHSH, CDR2 LQKENI. V lost 6 bases to trimming and J lost 5 bases; unmatched junction nucleotides: 10. CDR3 residues: CASSPFSGRGTGELFF. The CDR3 coding sequence is TGTGCCAGCTCCCCCTTTAGCGGGAGAGGGACCGGGGAGCTGTTTTTT.

The V call is TRBV21-1, the J call TRBJ2-3; the listed D gene, TRBD2, was not tested against the DNA. TRBV21-1 is given as a pseudogene. CDR3 length: 15 residues. This chain's CDR3 is CASSKESLAADTQYF. The CDR3 DNA is TGTGCCAGCAGCAAAGAGTCTCTAGCCGCAGATACGCAGTATTTT.

In its sample, this clone was seen once. The rearrangement uses TRBV6-6 and TRBJ1-6, with D hard to call. Trimming shortened V by 8 bases and J by 3 bases, and 8 bases separated the two germline ends. CDR1 and CDR2 (germline): MNHNY, SVGAGI (reference sequence). The CDR3 extends over 13 amino acids. CDR3 coding DNA: TGTGCCAGCCAACCGGTCTATAATTCACCCCTCCACTTT. Protein sequence: CASQPVYNSPLHF.

The J gene is TRBJ2-4, the V gene TRBV5-6, with TRBD1 as a possible D gene (6 bases). CDR3 length: 12 amino acids. Trimming removed 3 bases at V and 12 bases at J, with 13 bases between. The germline gives CDR1 SGHDT, CDR2 YYEEEE. The chain's CDR3 is CASSSGQYTQYF. For the CDR3, the DNA is TGTGCCAGCAGCTCCGGACAGTATACTCAGTACTTC.

The V call is TRBV7-9, the J call TRBJ2-1, with TRBD2 matching over 7 bases. The CDR3 extends over 13 amino acids. CDR1 is SEHNR and CDR2 is FQNEAQ in the germline V gene (reference sequence). J gave up 8 bases and V 3 bases, and 4 bases lay outside the gene matches. Here the CDR3 DNA reads TGTGCCAGCAGCTTCGCGGCGGGAGATGAGCAGTTCTTC. It specifies CASSFAAGDEQFF.

V usage is TRBV11-2 and J usage is TRBJ1-5; 9 bases line up with TRBD1. Germline loops: CDR1 SGHAT, CDR2 FQNNGV. The V segment lost 2 bases and the J segment 4 bases; nucleotides outside the gene matches: 3. This CDR3 has 15 amino acids. The CDR3 nucleotides are TGTGCCAGCAGCTTACAGGGGACAGGGAATCAGCCCCAGCATTTT. It codes for CASSLQGTGNQPQHF.

This clone has a single count. The CDR3 bases are TGTGCCAGCAGTTACGCGGGACAGAGCCCCTACGAGCAGTACTTC. As protein: CASSYAGQSPYEQYF. The chain carries TRBV6-6 and TRBJ2-7; tentative D call: TRBD1 (7 bases). Germline V CDR1 and CDR2: MNHNY, SVGAGI (reference sequence). This CDR3 is 15 amino acids long. V lost 2 bases, J lost 2 bases, and 13 bases lay in between.

The chain joins TRBV7-9 to TRBJ2-7; 10 positions agree with TRBD1. Germline V gives CDR1 SEHNR, CDR2 FQNEAQ (reference sequence). The CDR3 spans 14 residues. J lost 3 bases, V lost 6 bases, and 5 bases had no gene match. CDR3 in DNA: TGTGCCAGCAGGGAGGGACAGGGGAACTACGAGCAGTACTTC. Protein product: CASREGQGNYEQYF.

V and J are TRBV28 and TRBJ2-2, with TRBD2 identical over 8 bases. Germline V CDR1 and CDR2: MDHEN, SYDVKM. V gave up 5 bases and J gave up 6 bases; unmatched junction bases: 14. This CDR3 comprises 17 residues. CDR3 sequence reads: CASSLLAVASTAGELFF. Written as DNA, the CDR3 is TGTGCCAGCAGTCTACTAGCGGTCGCCTCGACCGCCGGGGAGCTGTTTTTT.